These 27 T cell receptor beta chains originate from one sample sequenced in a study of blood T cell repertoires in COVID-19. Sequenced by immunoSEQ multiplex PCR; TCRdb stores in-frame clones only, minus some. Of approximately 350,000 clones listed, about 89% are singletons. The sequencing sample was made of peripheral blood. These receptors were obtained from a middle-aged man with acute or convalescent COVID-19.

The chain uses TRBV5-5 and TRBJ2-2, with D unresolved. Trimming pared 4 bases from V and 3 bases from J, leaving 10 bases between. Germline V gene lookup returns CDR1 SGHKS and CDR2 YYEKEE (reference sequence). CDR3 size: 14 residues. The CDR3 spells CASSLLRDTGELFF. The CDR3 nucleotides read TGTGCCAGCAGCCTATTACGGGACACCGGGGAGCTGTTTTTT.

CDR3 region: CASSTTGHSYEQYF. In DNA, the CDR3 is TGTGCCAGCAGTACGACAGGGCACTCCTACGAGCAGTACTTC. This sequence joins TRBV6-5 and TRBJ2-7, with TRBD1 matching 7 bases. CDR1 is MNHEY, CDR2 SVGAGI, per germline. The CDR3 is 14 residues long. Losses at the gene ends were 5 bases for V and 0 bases for J; bases not matched to a gene: 4.

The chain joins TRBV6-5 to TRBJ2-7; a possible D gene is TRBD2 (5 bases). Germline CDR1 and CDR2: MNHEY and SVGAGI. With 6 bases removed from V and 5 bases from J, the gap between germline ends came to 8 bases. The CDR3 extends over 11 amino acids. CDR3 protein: CASRRGNEQYF. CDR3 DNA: TGTGCCAGCAGGCGAGGGAACGAGCAGTACTTC.

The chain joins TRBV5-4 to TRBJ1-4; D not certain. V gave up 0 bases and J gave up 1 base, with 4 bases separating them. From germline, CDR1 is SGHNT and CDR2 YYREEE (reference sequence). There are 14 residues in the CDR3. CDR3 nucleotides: TGTGCCAGCAGCTTGGGTCAAACTAATGAAAAACTGTTTTTT. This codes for CASSLGQTNEKLFF.

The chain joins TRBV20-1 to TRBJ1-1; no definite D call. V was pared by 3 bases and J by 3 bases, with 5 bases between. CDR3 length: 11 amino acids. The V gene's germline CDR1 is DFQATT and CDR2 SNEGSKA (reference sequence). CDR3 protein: CSASQYTEAFF. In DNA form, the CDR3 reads TGCAGTGCTAGTCAGTACACTGAAGCTTTCTTT.

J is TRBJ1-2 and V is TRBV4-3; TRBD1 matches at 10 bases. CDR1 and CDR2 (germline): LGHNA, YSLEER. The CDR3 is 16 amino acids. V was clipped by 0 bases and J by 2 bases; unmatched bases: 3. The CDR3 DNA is TGCGCCAGCAGCCAAGATGGGACAGGGGACAACTATGGCTACACCTTC. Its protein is CASSQDGTGDNYGYTF.

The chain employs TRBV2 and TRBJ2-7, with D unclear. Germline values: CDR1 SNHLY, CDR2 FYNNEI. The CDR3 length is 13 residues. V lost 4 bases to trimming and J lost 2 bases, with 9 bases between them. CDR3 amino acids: CASSGDWAYEQYF. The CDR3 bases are TGTGCCAGCAGTGGTGACTGGGCCTACGAGCAGTACTTC.

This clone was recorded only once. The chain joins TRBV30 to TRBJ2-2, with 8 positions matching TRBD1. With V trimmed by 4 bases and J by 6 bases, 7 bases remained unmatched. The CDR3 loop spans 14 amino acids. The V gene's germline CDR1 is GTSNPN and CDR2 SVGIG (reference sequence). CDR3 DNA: TGTGCCTGGATAGGCCAGGGGGCAGCCGGGGAGCTGTTTTTT. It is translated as CAWIGQGAAGELFF. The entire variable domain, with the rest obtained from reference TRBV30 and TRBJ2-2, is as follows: SQTIHQWPATLVQPVGSPLSLECTVEGTSNPNLYWYRQAAGRGLQLLFYSVGIGQISSEVPQNLSASRPQDRQFILSSKKLLLSDSGFYLCAWIGQGAAGELFFGEGSRLTVL.

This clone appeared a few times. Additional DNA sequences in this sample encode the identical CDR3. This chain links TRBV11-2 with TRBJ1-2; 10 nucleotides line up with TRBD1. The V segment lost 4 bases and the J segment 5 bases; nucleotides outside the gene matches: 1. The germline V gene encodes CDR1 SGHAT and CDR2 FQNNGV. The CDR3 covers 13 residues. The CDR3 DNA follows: TGTGCCAGCAGCTCGGGACAGGGGTATGGCTACACCTTC. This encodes CASSSGQGYGYTF.

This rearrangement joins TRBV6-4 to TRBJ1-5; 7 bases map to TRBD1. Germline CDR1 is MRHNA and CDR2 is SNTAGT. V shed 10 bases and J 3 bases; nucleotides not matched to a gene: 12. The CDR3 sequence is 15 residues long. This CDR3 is CATRVDRDDNQPQHF. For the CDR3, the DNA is TGTGCCACTAGGGTCGACAGGGACGACAATCAGCCCCAGCATTTT.

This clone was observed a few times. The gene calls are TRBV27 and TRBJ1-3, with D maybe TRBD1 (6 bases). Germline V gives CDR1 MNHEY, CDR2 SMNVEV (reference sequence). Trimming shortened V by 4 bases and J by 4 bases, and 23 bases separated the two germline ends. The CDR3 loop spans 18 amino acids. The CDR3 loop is CASSYPQDSPPCGNTIYF. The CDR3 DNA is TGTGCCAGCAGTTATCCTCAGGACAGCCCGCCCTGCGGAAACACCATATATTTT.

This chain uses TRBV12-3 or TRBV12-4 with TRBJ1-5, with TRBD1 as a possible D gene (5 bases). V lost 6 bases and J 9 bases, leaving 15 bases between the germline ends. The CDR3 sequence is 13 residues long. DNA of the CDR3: TGTGCCAGCAGCTTACGTAAAACAGGGCCCCAGCATTTT. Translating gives CASSLRKTGPQHF.

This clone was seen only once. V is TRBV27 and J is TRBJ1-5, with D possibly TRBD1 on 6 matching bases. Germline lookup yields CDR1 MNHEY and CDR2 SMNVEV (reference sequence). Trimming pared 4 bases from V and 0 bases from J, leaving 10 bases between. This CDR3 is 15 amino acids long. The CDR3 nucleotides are TGTGCCAGCAGTTCCGGGACACCTAGCAATCAGCCCCAGCATTTT. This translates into CASSSGTPSNQPQHF.

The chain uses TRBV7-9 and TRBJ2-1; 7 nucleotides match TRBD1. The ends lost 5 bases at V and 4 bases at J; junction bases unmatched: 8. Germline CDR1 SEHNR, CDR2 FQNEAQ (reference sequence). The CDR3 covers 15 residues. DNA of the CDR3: TGTGCCAGCAGCCCGCCCCTCAGGGGGTACAATGAGCAGTTCTTC. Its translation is CASSPPLRGYNEQFF. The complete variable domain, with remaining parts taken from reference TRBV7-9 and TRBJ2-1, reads DTGVSQNPRHKITKRGQNVTFRCDPISEHNRLYWYRQTLGQGPEFLTYFQNEAQLEKSRLLSDRFSAERPKGSFSTLEIQRTEQGDSAMYLCASSPPLRGYNEQFFGPGTRLTVL.

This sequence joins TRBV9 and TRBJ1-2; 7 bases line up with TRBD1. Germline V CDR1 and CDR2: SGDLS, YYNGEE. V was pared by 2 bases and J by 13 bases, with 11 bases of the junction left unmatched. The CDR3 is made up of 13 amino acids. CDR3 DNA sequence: TGTGCCAGCAGCGTGGATCCGGGACAGCTTTCCACCTTC. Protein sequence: CASSVDPGQLSTF.

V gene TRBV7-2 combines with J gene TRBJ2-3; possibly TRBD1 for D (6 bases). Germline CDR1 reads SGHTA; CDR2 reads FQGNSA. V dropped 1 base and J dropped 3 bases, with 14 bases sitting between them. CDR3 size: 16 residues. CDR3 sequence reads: CASSLDLPTGTDTQYF. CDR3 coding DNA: TGTGCCAGCAGCTTAGACCTCCCTACAGGGACAGATACGCAGTATTTT.

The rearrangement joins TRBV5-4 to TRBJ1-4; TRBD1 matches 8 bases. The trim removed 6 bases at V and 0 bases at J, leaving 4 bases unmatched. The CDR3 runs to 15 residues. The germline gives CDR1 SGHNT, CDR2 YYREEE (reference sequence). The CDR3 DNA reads TGTGCCAGCACAAAACAGGGGGCAACTAATGAAAAACTGTTTTTT. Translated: CASTKQGATNEKLFF. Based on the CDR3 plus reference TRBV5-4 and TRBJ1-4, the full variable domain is ETGVTQSPTHLIKTRGQQVTLRCSSQSGHNTVSWYQQALGQGPQFIFQYYREEENGRGNFPPRFSGLQFPNYSSELNVNALELDDSALYLCASTKQGATNEKLFFGSGTQLSVL.

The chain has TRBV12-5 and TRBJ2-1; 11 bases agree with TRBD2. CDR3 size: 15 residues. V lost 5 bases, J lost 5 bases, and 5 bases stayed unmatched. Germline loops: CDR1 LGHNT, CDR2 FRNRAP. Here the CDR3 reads CASGIAGGPNNEQFF. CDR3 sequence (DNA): TGTGCTAGTGGTATAGCGGGGGGGCCCAACAATGAGCAGTTCTTC. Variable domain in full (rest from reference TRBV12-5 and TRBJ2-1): DARVTQTPRHKVTEMGQEVTMRCQPILGHNTVFWYRQTMMQGLELLAYFRNRAPLDDSGMPKDRFSAEMPDATLATLKIQPSEPRDSAVYFCASGIAGGPNNEQFFGPGTRLTVL.

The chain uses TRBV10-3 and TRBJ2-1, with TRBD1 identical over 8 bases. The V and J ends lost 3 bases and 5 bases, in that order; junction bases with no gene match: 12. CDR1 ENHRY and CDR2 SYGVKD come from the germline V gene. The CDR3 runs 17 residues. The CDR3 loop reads CAISDVGRTGWDNEQFF. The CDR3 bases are TGTGCCATCAGTGATGTTGGCAGGACAGGGTGGGACAATGAGCAGTTCTTC.

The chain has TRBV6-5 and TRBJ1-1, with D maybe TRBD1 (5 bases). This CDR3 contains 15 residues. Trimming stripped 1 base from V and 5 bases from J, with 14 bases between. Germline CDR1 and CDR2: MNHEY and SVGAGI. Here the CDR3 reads CASSYYGGRRTEAFF. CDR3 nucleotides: TGTGCCAGCAGTTACTACGGGGGTAGGAGGACTGAAGCTTTCTTT.

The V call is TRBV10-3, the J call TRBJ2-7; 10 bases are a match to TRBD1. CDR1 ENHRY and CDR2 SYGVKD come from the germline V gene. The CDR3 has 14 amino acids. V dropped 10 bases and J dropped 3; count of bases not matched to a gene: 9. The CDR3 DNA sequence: TGTGCCACAAACGGGGACAGGGGCAACTACGAGCAGTACTTC. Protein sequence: CATNGDRGNYEQYF.

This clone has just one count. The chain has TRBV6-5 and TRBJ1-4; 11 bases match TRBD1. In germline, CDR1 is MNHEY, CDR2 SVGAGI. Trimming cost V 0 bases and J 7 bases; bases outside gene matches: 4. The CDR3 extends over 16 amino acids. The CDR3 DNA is TGTGCCAGCAGTTACTCAGCAGGGACAGGGGGTGAAAAACTGTTTTTT. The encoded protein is CASSYSAGTGGEKLFF.

CDR3 amino acids: CASVNWNTGELFF. In nucleotides, the CDR3 is TGTGCCAGCGTAAACTGGAACACCGGGGAGCTGTTTTTT. The chain has TRBV28 and TRBJ2-2; D is unclear. There are 13 residues in the CDR3. Germline V gene data show CDR1 as MDHEN and CDR2 as SYDVKM. V was shortened by 8 bases and J by 1 base, with 8 bases between the two germline ends.

The DNA for the CDR3 is TGTGCCAGCAGCTTAGTGACAGGGGGCGCAACTGAAGCTTTCTTT. It yields the protein CASSLVTGGATEAFF. This chain connects TRBV11-1 to TRBJ1-1, with 10 bases matching TRBD1. This CDR3 is 15 amino acids long. V lost 1 base, J lost 5 bases, and 4 bases stayed unmatched. Germline CDR1 reads SGHAT; CDR2 reads FQDESV (reference sequence).

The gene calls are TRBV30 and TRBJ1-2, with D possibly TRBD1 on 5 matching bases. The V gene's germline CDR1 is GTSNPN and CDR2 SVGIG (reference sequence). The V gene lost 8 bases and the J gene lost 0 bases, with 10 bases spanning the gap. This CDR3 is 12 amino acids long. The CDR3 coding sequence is TGTGCCCGGGGGAGGACTAACTATGGCTACACCTTC. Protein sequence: CARGRTNYGYTF.

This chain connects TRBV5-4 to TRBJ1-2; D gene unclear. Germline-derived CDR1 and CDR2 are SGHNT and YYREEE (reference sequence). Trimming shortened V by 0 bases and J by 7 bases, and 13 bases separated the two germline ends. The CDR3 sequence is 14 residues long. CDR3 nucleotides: TGTGCCAGCAGCTTGGGTGTGGGCGAGAGTGGCTACACCTTC. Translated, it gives CASSLGVGESGYTF.

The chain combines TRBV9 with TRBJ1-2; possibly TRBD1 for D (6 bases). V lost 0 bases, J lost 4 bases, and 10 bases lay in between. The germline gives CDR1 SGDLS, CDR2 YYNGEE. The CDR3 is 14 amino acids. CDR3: CASSVVTGPYGYTF. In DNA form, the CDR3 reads TGTGCCAGCAGCGTAGTCACAGGGCCCTATGGCTACACCTTC.